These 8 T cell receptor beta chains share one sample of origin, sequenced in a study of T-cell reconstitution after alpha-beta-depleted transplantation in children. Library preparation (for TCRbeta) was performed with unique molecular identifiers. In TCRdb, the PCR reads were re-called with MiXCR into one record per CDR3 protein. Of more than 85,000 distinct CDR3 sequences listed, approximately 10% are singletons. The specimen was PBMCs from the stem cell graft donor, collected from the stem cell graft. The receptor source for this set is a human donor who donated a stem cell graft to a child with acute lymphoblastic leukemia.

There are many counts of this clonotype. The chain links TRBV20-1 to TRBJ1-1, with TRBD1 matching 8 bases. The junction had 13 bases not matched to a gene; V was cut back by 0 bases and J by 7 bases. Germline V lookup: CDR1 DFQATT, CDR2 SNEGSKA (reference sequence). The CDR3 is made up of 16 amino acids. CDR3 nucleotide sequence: TGCAGTGCTAGAGACCGGGGTAACAGGGGGAGCGGTGAAGCTTTCTTT. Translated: CSARDRGNRGSGEAFF.

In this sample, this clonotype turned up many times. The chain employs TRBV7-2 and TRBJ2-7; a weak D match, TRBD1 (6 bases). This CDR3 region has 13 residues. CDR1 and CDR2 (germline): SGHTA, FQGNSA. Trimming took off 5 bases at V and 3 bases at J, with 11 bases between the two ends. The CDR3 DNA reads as TGTGCCAGCAGCCTGAACAGGGACTACGAGCAGTACTTC. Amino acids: CASSLNRDYEQYF.

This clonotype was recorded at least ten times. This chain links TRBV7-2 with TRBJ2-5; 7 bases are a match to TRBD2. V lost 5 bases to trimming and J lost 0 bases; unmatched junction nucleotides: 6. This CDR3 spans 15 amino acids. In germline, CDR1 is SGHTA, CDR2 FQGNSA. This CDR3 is CASSLGGGYQETQYF. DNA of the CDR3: TGTGCCAGCAGCCTGGGGGGGGGTTACCAAGAGACCCAGTACTTC.

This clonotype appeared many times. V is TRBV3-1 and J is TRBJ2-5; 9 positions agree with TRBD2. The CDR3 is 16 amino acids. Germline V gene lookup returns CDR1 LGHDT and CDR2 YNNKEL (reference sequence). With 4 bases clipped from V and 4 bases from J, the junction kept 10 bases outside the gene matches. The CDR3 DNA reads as TGTGCCAGCAGCCCCCGGGTAGCGGGAGAAGGAGAGACCCAGTACTTC. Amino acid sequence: CASSPRVAGEGETQYF.

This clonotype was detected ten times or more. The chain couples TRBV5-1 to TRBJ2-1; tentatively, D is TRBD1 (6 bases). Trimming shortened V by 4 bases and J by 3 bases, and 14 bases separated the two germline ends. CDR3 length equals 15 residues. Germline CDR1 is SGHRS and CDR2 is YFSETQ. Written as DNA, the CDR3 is TGCGCCAGCAGCGGTAAACAGGGAATCTACAATGAGCAGTTCTTC. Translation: CASSGKQGIYNEQFF.

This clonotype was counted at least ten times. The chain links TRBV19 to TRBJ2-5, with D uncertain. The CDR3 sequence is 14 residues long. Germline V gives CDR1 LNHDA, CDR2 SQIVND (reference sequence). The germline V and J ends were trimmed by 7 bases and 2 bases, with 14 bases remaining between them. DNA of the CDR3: TGTGCCAGTACCTCCTCGGACCGACAAGAGACCCAGTACTTC. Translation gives CASTSSDRQETQYF. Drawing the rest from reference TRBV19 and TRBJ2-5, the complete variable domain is DGGITQSPKYLFRKEGQNVTLSCEQNLNHDAMYWYRQDPGQGLRLIYYSQIVNDFQKGDIAEGYSVSREKKESFPLTVTSAQKNPTAFYLCASTSSDRQETQYFGPGTRLLVL.

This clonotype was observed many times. The CDR3, as DNA: TGTGCCAGCAGGCCGACTGGAAATAGCAATCAGCCCCAGCATTTT. Its translation: CASRPTGNSNQPQHF. This chain links TRBV12-3 or TRBV12-4 with TRBJ1-5; D not resolved. This CDR3 region has 15 residues. Trimming took 6 bases from V and 0 from J, leaving 12 bases between them.

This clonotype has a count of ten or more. CDR3 amino acids: CASSLAGGDEETQYF. The CDR3 coding sequence is TGTGCCAGCAGCTTAGCTGGAGGGGATGAAGAGACCCAGTACTTC. The rearrangement joins TRBV7-2 to TRBJ2-5; tentative D call: TRBD2 (6 bases). The CDR3 loop spans 15 amino acids. Trimming pared 0 bases from V and 3 bases from J, leaving 11 bases between. Germline lookup yields CDR1 SGHTA and CDR2 FQGNSA.